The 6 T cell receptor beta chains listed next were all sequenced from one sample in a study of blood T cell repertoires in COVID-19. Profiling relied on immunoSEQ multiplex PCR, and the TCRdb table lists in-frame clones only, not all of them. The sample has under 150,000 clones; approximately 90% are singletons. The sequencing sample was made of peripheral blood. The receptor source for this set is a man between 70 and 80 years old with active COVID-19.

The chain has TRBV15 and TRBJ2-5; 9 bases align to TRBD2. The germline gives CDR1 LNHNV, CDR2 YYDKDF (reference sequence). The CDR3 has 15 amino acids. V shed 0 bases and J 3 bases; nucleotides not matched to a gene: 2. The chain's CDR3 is CATSRDLAGEETQYF. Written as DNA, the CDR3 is TGTGCCACCAGCAGAGATTTAGCGGGAGAAGAGACCCAGTACTTC.

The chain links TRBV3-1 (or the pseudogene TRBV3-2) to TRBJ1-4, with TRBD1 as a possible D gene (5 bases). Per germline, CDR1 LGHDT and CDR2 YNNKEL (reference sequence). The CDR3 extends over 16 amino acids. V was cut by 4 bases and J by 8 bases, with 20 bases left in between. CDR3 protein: CASSPLGRGVGEKLFF. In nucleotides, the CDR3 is TGTGCCAGCAGCCCATTGGGAAGGGGCGTGGGAGAAAAACTGTTTTTT.

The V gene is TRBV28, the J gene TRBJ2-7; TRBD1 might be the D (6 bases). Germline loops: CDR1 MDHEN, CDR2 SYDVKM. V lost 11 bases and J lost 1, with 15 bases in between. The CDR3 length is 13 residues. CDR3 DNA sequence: TGTGCCGCGAACTCGGACAGATCCTACGAGCAGTACTTC. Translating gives CAANSDRSYEQYF.

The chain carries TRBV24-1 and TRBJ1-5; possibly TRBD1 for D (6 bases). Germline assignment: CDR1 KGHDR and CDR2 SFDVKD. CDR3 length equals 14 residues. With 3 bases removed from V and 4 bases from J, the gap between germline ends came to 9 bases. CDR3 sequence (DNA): TGTGCCACCAGTGATCGGACAGTTAATCAGCCCCAGCATTTT. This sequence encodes CATSDRTVNQPQHF.

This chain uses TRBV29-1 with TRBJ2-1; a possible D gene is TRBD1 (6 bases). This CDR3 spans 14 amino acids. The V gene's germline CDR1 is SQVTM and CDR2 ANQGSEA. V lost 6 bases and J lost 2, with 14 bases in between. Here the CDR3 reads CSVVTRDTYNEQFF. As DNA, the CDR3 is TGCAGCGTAGTTACTCGGGACACCTACAATGAGCAGTTCTTC.

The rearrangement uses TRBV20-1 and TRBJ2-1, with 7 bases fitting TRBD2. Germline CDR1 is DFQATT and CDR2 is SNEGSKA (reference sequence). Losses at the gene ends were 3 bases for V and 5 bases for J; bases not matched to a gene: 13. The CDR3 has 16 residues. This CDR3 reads CSASGLRTGGHNEQFF. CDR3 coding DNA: TGCAGTGCTAGTGGCTTGAGGACGGGAGGCCACAATGAGCAGTTCTTC.